Presented here are 6 T cell receptor beta chains from one specimen sequenced in a study of human T cells and chemical hapten exposure. MiXCR, run by TCRdb on the RACE reads, gives a single entry per CDR3 protein. Here the sample spans 99,000 or so distinct CDR3 sequences, 34% being singletons. Time point reported: patch test 3, about 24 weeks after DPC sensitization. The treatment was: therapeutic diphenylcyclopropenone sensitization with weekly scalp DPC. This specimen consisted of whole blood, obtained in connection with sensitization to the hapten diphenylcyclopropenone (DPC). These receptors came from a man in his forties or fifties with alopecia areata. Some clones in this sample may be carry-over from other donors' samples.

This clonotype was observed a few times. J is TRBJ1-2 and V is TRBV20-1; D gene uncertain. V lost 6 bases to trimming and J lost 2 bases, with 10 bases between them. The germline V gene encodes CDR1 DFQATT and CDR2 SNEGSKA (reference sequence). The CDR3 runs 12 residues. In DNA, the CDR3 is TGCAGTGCCCCATGGGAGAACTATGGCTACACCTTC. Protein: CSAPWENYGYTF.

The J gene is TRBJ1-5, the V gene TRBV5-6; 8 nucleotides align to TRBD1. The CDR3 runs 14 residues. After removal of 4 bases from V and 9 bases from J, the junction contained 9 bases not matched to a gene. Germline CDR1 and CDR2: SGHDT and YYEEEE. The CDR3: CASSRTGRAGPQHF. CDR3 DNA sequence: TGTGCCAGCAGCCGGACAGGGAGGGCAGGGCCCCAGCATTTT.

This sequence joins TRBV3-1 and TRBJ2-2; D remains unclear. Germline V gene sequence: CDR1 LGHDT, CDR2 YNNKEL (reference sequence). V shed 5 bases and J shed 8 bases, with 21 bases lying between them. This CDR3 is built from 16 residues. The CDR3 DNA follows: TGTGCCAGCAGCACAGCCCCCGGAAAGAGAGGAGGGGAGCTGTTTTTT. This encodes CASSTAPGKRGGELFF.

The CDR3 region has the DNA TGTGCCAGCAGCACCGGGACTAGCGGCATAGATTTCACAGATACGCAGTATTTT. It encodes CASSTGTSGIDFTDTQYF. This chain uses TRBV5-4 with TRBJ2-3; the match to TRBD2 covers 11 bases. J gave up 2 bases and V 4 bases, and 12 bases lay outside the gene matches. The CDR3 is 18 residues long. CDR1 and CDR2 from the germline V gene are SGHNT and YYREEE (reference sequence).

This clonotype turned up a few times. The chain carries TRBV30 and TRBJ2-2; D unclear. V lost 1 base and J 5 bases, leaving 2 bases between the germline ends. The CDR3 length is 11 residues. CDR1 is GTSNPN and CDR2 is SVGIG in the germline V gene (reference sequence). CDR3 in DNA: TGTGCCTGGAGTGGGACCGGGGAGCTGTTTTTT. Translating gives CAWSGTGELFF.

This rearrangement joins TRBV14 to TRBJ2-3, with D unresolved. Germline V gene data show CDR1 as SGHDN and CDR2 as FVKESK. The CDR3 covers 16 residues. With 5 bases removed from V and 1 base from J, the gap between germline ends came to 16 bases. The CDR3 DNA is TGTGCCAGCAGCTCGGCCCTTAGCCCCCGCACAGATACGCAGTATTTT. Encoded protein: CASSSALSPRTDTQYF.